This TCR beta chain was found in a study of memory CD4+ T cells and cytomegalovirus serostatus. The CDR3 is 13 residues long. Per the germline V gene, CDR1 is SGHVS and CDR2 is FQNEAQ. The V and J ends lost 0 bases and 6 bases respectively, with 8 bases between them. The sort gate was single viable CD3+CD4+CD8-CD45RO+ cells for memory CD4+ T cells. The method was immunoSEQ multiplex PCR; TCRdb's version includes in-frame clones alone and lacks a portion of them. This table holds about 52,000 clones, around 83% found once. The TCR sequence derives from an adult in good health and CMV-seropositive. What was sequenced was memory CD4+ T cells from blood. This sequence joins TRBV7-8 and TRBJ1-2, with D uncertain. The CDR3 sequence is CASSLALKHGYTF. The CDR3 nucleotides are TGTGCCAGCAGCTTAGCCTTGAAGCATGGCTACACCTTC.